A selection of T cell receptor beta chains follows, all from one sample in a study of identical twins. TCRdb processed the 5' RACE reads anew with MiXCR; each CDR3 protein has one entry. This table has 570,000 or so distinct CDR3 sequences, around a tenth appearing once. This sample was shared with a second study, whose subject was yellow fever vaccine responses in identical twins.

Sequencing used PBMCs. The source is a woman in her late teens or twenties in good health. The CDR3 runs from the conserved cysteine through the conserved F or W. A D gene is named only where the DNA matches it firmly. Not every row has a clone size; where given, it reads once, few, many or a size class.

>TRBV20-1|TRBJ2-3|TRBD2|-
TGCAGTGCTAGAGATCTAGCGGGAGCGTGGAGCACAGATACGCAGTATTTT
CSARDLAGAWSTDTQYF
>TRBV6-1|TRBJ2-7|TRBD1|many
TGTGCCAGCAGGCCTACAGGGGGCAGGGGCTACGAGCAGTACTTC
CASRPTGGRGYEQYF
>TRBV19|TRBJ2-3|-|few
TGTGCCAGTAGTATAAGAGCAGATACGCAGTATTTT
CASSIRADTQYF
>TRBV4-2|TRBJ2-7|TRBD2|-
TGTGCCAGCAGCCTAGATCCAGGGAGGGAGCTGTACTTC
CASSLDPGRELYF
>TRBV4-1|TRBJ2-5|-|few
TGCGCCAGCAGCCAAGCCCCGGGACATTGGGACTTC
CASSQAPGHWDF
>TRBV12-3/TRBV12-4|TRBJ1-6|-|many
TGTGCCAGCAGGTCAACCCCGGGGGCTTCACCCCTCCACTTT
CASRSTPGASPLHF
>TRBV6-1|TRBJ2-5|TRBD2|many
TGTGCCAGCACCCCACCGGGGCAGGGAGGGCAAGAGACCCAGTACTTC
CASTPPGQGGQETQYF
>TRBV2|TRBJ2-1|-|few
TGTGCCAGCAAGTCCGTCAGGGGCCCGCCCGGAGGCGGAAATGAGCAGTTCTTC
CASKSVRGPPGGGNEQFF
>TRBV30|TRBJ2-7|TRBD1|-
TGTGCCTGGAACCGGGGACAGACCTACGAGCAGTACTTC
CAWNRGQTYEQYF
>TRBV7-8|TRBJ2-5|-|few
TGTGCCAGCAGCTTACCGATAACCCAGGGGCCCGGGAAGACCCAGTACTTC
CASSLPITQGPGKTQYF
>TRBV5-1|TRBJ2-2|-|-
TGCGCCAGCAGCTTGGCCGGGGCCCACCCCACCGGGGAGCTGTTTTTT
CASSLAGAHPTGELFF
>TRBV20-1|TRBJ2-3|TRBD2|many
TGCAGTGCTCGCGGGACTAGTCCCACAGATACGCAGTATTTT
CSARGTSPTDTQYF
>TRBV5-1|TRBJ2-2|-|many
TGCGCCAGCAGCTTGAGCGCAGGGGCGACCGGGGAGCTGTTTTTT
CASSLSAGATGELFF
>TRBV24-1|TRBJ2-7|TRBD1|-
TGTGCCACCAGTGACGCCCACCGGGACAGGGGCGACGAGCAGTACTTC
CATSDAHRDRGDEQYF
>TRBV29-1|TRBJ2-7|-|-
TGCAGCGTCGTGCCTAACATGCTTTCCTACGAGCAGTACTTC
CSVVPNMLSYEQYF
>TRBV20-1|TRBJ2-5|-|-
TGCAGTGCTAGATTGGGGCTTGCTAGGGGCGGGCTTACGACAGAGACCCAGTACTTC
CSARLGLARGGLTTETQYF
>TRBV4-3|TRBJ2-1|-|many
TGCGCCAGCAGCCCGCGATTATCCTACAATGAGCAGTTCTTC
CASSPRLSYNEQFF
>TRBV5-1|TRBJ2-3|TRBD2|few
TGCGCCAGCAGCTTCGTCGGAATAGCGGGGGGGCCAGAAGATACGCAGTATTTT
CASSFVGIAGGPEDTQYF
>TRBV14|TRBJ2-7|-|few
TGTGCCAGCAGCCAAGAGGTACGCTACGAGCAGTACTTC
CASSQEVRYEQYF
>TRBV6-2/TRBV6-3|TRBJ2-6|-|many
TGTGCCAGCAATCTTAGGTCCTCTGGGGCCAACGTCCTGACTTTC
CASNLRSSGANVLTF
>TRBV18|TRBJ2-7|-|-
TGTGCCAGCTCACCACCGGTGGGGGAGCTCTCCTACGAGCAGTACTTC
CASSPPVGELSYEQYF
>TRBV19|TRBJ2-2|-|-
TGTGCCAGTAGTATAGAGAGTAAGGCGAACACCGGGGAGCTGTTTTTT
CASSIESKANTGELFF
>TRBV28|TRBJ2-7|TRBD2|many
TGTGCCAGCAGGGGGGTCCCATCGGGGGGCGAGCAGTACTTC
CASRGVPSGGEQYF
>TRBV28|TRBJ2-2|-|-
TGTGCCAGCAGCCGCGGCGCTGACGGGGAGCTGTTTTTT
CASSRGADGELFF
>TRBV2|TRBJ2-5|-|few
TGTGCCAGCATTGGCAGTCAGCAGGGGAATGTGGAGACCCAGTACTTC
CASIGSQQGNVETQYF
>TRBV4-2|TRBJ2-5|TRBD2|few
TGTGCCAGCAGCCCGAGCGGGGCAACCCAAGAGACCCAGTACTTC
CASSPSGATQETQYF
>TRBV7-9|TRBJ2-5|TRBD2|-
TGTGCCAGCAGCTTAGGGGCAGCGGGAGCGGGAGAGACCCAGTACTTC
CASSLGAAGAGETQYF